The 18 T cell receptor beta chains given below trace back to one sample, sequenced in a study of post-analysis software for immune sequencing data. Broader study findings: The study found TRBV5-6, TRBV5-1 and TRBV20-1 among a handful of TRBV segments more frequent in patients than controls.

These TCRs' antigens remain unknown. TCR beta cDNA libraries had unique molecular identifiers. One entry per CDR3 protein, called by TCRdb with MiXCR from the PCR reads. Found here are about 210,000 distinct CDR3 sequences, roughly 30% of them singletons; the top ten hold roughly 3.5%. Sequenced: blood. The origin of the receptors is a girl aged 2-17 years with multiple sclerosis.

This clonotype was counted ten times or more. The chain carries TRBV20-1 and TRBJ1-2; weak D call: TRBD1 (6 bases). The germline V gene encodes CDR1 DFQATT and CDR2 SNEGSKA (reference sequence). The CDR3 loop spans 15 amino acids. CDR3 sequence: CSGKEVRGSSSGYTF. The CDR3, as DNA: TGCAGCGGCAAGGAGGTCAGGGGATCTAGTAGTGGCTACACCTTC.

There are a few counts of this clonotype. V gene TRBV6-6 combines with J gene TRBJ1-2, with TRBD1 identical over 10 bases. Per germline, CDR1 MNHNY and CDR2 SVGAGI (reference sequence). The J segment lost 5 bases and the V segment lost 5 bases, leaving 11 bases of the junction unmatched. There are 16 residues in the CDR3. CDR3 amino acids: CASSRTGTGARYGYTF. CDR3 coding DNA: TGTGCCAGCAGTCGAACCGGGACAGGGGCGCGGTATGGCTACACCTTC.

This clonotype was observed a few times. The rearrangement joins TRBV20-1 to TRBJ2-2; 7 bases fit TRBD1. Germline values: CDR1 DFQATT, CDR2 SNEGSKA (reference sequence). This CDR3 spans 14 amino acids. Germline trimming cut 5 bases from V and 1 base from J; bases unmatched to any gene: 4. The CDR3 nucleotides are TGCAGTGCTTCACAGGGGAGGAACACCGGGGAGCTGTTTTTT. Its protein is CSASQGRNTGELFF.

J is TRBJ1-2 and V is TRBV29-1; TRBD1 aligns across 7 bases. The CDR3 contains 13 residues. Germline V gives CDR1 SQVTM, CDR2 ANQGSEA. V shed 7 bases and J 1 base; nucleotides not matched to a gene: 6. The CDR3 reads CSALTGNNYGYTF. CDR3 DNA: TGCAGCGCGCTGACAGGGAATAACTATGGCTACACCTTC.

The V and J genes are TRBV4-1 and TRBJ1-5; perhaps TRBD1 as D (6 bases). This CDR3 is 14 amino acids long. CDR1 is MGHRA, CDR2 YSYEKL, per germline. V lost 0 bases, J lost 9 bases, and 12 bases lay in between. CDR3 DNA: TGCGCCAGCAGCCAAGATGAGGGGGGATGGCCCCAGCATTTT. Amino acids: CASSQDEGGWPQHF.

This clonotype is a singleton in its sample. In DNA, the CDR3 is TGTGCCAGCAGCTTAGTTGCAGGGGCCGAAGCTTTCTTT. This gives the protein CASSLVAGAEAFF. The chain joins TRBV7-9 to TRBJ1-1; TRBD1 is a possible D gene (6 bases). V lost 1 base and J 8 bases, leaving 11 bases between the germline ends. Germline V lookup: CDR1 SEHNR, CDR2 FQNEAQ (reference sequence). CDR3 length equals 13 residues.

This clonotype was observed at least ten times. CDR3 in amino acids: CASENPDKTTQFF. In DNA form, the CDR3 reads TGTGCCAGCGAAAACCCGGACAAGACGACTCAGTTCTTC. The gene calls are TRBV28 and TRBJ2-1, with D possibly TRBD1 on 5 matching bases. Germline V gene sequence: CDR1 MDHEN, CDR2 SYDVKM. The CDR3 spans 13 residues. Trimming removed 8 bases at V and 13 bases at J, with 21 bases between.

This clonotype has at least ten counts. This rearrangement joins TRBV5-1 to TRBJ2-1; D is uncertain. V was pared by 2 bases and J by 6 bases, with 3 bases between. Germline-derived CDR1 and CDR2 are SGHRS and YFSETQ. The CDR3 loop spans 11 amino acids. Written as DNA, the CDR3 is TGCGCCAGCAGCTTAGCCAATGAGCAGTTCTTC. It translates to CASSLANEQFF. Combining the CDR3 with reference TRBV5-1 and TRBJ2-1 gives the whole variable domain KAGVTQTPRYLIKTRGQQVTLSCSPISGHRSVSWYQQTPGQGLQFLFEYFSETQRNKGNFPGRFSGRQFSNSRSEMNVSTLELGDSALYLCASSLANEQFFGPGTRLTVL.

Only a few counts were recorded for this clonotype. The rearrangement uses TRBV6-5 and TRBJ2-6, with TRBD1 matching over 8 bases. V was clipped by 4 bases and J by 2 bases; unmatched bases: 1. CDR3 length: 15 residues. From germline, CDR1 is MNHEY and CDR2 SVGAGI. This chain's CDR3 is CASSSQGAGANVLTF. In nucleotides, the CDR3 is TGTGCCAGCAGTTCACAGGGGGCTGGGGCCAACGTCCTGACTTTC.

This clonotype was seen at least ten times. J is TRBJ2-7 and V is TRBV29-1; D call uncertain. The CDR3 is 11 amino acids. Deletions cut 1 base from V and 4 bases from J, with 5 bases between. Germline CDR1 is SQVTM and CDR2 is ANQGSEA. The CDR3 loop is CSVEVGYEQYF. CDR3 bases: TGCAGCGTTGAAGTTGGATACGAGCAGTACTTC.

Concerning this clonotype itself: This could be a read error, since a much larger clone is one nucleotide away. The chain couples TRBV29-1 to TRBJ2-5; D could derive from TRBD1 or TRBD2 (7 bases each). The CDR3 length is 12 residues. Germline values: CDR1 SQVTM, CDR2 ANQGSEA. Trimming took off 7 bases at V and 5 bases at J, with 14 bases between the two ends. The DNA of the CDR3 is TGCAGCGGCTACAGGGGAGGGGAGACCCAGTACTTC. This encodes CSGYRGGETQYF.

Details on this clonotype: This may arise from a read error, as a much more abundant clone is one base away. The chain links TRBV28 to TRBJ2-5; 7 bases fit TRBD1. The end of the DNA is better explained by TRBJ2-7, so the J call may be wrong. The CDR3 is made up of 15 amino acids. The germline V gene has CDR1 MDHEN and CDR2 SYDVKM. In nucleotides, the CDR3 is TGTGCCAGCAGTGCGAACAGGGGCTATTGCTACGAGCAGTACTTC. This translates into CASSANRGYCYEQYF.

The chain uses TRBV6-1 and TRBJ1-2; D uncertain. The germline gives CDR1 MNHNS, CDR2 SASEGT. The CDR3 length is 12 residues. The V end was cut by 0 bases, the J end by 8 bases, with 7 bases between. The CDR3 sequence is CASSEATGGYTF. The CDR3 DNA reads as TGTGCCAGCAGTGAAGCGACGGGGGGCTACACCTTC.

This clonotype was observed a handful of times. This chain connects TRBV2 to TRBJ2-3; 12 nucleotides match TRBD2. V shed 8 bases and J 1 base; nucleotides not matched to a gene: 13. CDR1 and CDR2 (germline): SNHLY, FYNNEI. The CDR3 length is 18 residues. The CDR3 coding sequence is TGTGCCAGCTACAGACTAGCGGGAGTCGGGTGGGGCACAGATACGCAGTATTTT. It specifies CASYRLAGVGWGTDTQYF.

This clonotype has a count of ten or more. V usage is TRBV5-1 and J usage is TRBJ2-7; tentatively, D is TRBD1 (6 bases). The germline V gene encodes CDR1 SGHRS and CDR2 YFSETQ. The CDR3 length is 13 residues. V was cut by 4 bases and J by 9 bases, with 17 bases left in between. The CDR3 DNA reads TGCGCCAGCAGCCAAGGGACAAGCCCACGGCAGTACTTC. It codes for CASSQGTSPRQYF. Drawing the rest from reference TRBV5-1 and TRBJ2-7, the complete variable domain is KAGVTQTPRYLIKTRGQQVTLSCSPISGHRSVSWYQQTPGQGLQFLFEYFSETQRNKGNFPGRFSGRQFSNSRSEMNVSTLELGDSALYLCASSQGTSPRQYFGPGTRLTVT.

This clonotype was observed a handful of times. The rearrangement uses TRBV3-1 and TRBJ1-1; maybe TRBD1 (5 bases). Germline CDR1 LGHDT, CDR2 YNNKEL (reference sequence). The CDR3 spans 14 residues. Trimming removed 7 bases at V and 4 bases at J, with 16 bases between. The CDR3 region has the DNA TGTGCCAGCACCCACACAGGAACCCGCACTGAAGCTTTCTTT. It specifies CASTHTGTRTEAFF.

The table lists this clonotype with many counts. This chain uses TRBV14 with TRBJ2-7; the D gene could be TRBD1 or TRBD2 (5 bases each). CDR1 and CDR2 (germline): SGHDN, FVKESK. This CDR3 is 13 amino acids long. The V and J ends lost 4 bases and 2 bases respectively, with 9 bases between them. The CDR3 region is CASSPGPPYEQYF. CDR3 bases: TGTGCCAGCAGCCCGGGACCCCCCTACGAGCAGTACTTC.

This clonotype was found many times. The rearrangement joins TRBV21-1 to TRBJ2-7; the table's D call TRBD1 went unverified against the DNA. TRBV21-1 is deemed a pseudogene. CDR3 length: 16 amino acids. The CDR3 loop reads CASSTPRPRVAYEQYF. The CDR3 DNA reads as TGTGCCAGCAGCACCCCAAGACCCAGGGTTGCCTACGAGCAGTACTTC.